These 2 T cell receptor beta chains came from one sample sequenced in a study of siplizumab effects on memory and regulatory T cells. Data came from immunoSEQ multiplex PCR; TCRdb stores just in-frame clones and leaves some out. The sample has about 82,000 clones; 87% are singletons. Sample: Tregs sorted from blood. These receptors were collected from a human donor in good health.

V is TRBV7-2 and J is TRBJ2-2; D is tentatively TRBD1 or TRBD2 (5 bases each). The CDR3 has 14 residues. Germline values: CDR1 SGHTA, CDR2 FQGNSA. V gave up 5 bases and J gave up 9 bases, with 16 bases separating them. In DNA form, the CDR3 reads TGTGCCAGCAGCCTGGGACCAGGTGGTAGGGAGCTGTTTTTT. It is translated as CASSLGPGGRELFF. Full variable domain (rest looked up from reference TRBV7-2 and TRBJ2-2): GAGVSQSPSNKVTEKGKDVELRCDPISGHTALYWYRQSLGQGLEFLIYFQGNSAPDKSGLPSDRFSAERTGGSVSTLTIQRTQQEDSAVYLCASSLGPGGRELFFGEGSRLTVL.

V is TRBV6-4 and J is TRBJ2-1, with D hard to call. CDR1 is MRHNA and CDR2 is SNTAGT in the germline V gene. V lost 3 bases to trimming and J lost 9 bases, with 15 bases between them. This CDR3 comprises 14 residues. CDR3 nucleotides: TGTGCCAGCAGTGATGAGCACCTCTTAGGTGAGCAGTTCTTC. Its translation is CASSDEHLLGEQFF.